The rows below give T cell receptor beta chains drawn from one sample of a study of shared clonotypes between healthy human individuals. TCRdb keeps only in-frame clones here, not all; method: immunoSEQ multiplex PCR. Here the sample spans over 950,000 clones, around three quarters being singletons. The specimen sequenced was memory CD4+ T cells from PBMCs. Receptor source: a man aged 18 to 30 in good health. Some clones in this sample may be carry-over from other donors' samples. Each CDR3 is given with its conserved first and last residue. The D gene is left open where the match is weak. Clone size, where shown, is once, few, many, or a class for clones that have expanded.

abundance,d_gene,v_gene,j_gene,CDR3nt,CDR3aa
-,-,TRBV19,TRBJ2-7,TGTGCCAGTAGTACAGACGCCGTCCGCGAGCAGTACTTC,CASSTDAVREQYF
-,-,TRBV4-1,TRBJ2-3,TGCGCCAGCAGCCAAGAGTCTCCAGCCACAGATACGCAGTATTTT,CASSQESPATDTQYF
-,-,TRBV19,TRBJ2-1,TGTGCCAGTAGTCGATATGGCGGTGATCTGGACAATGAGCAGTTCTTC,CASSRYGGDLDNEQFF
few,-,TRBV5-6,TRBJ1-2,TGTGCCAGCAGCTTGTTGCAGGCTAACTATGGCTACACCTTC,CASSLLQANYGYTF
-,-,TRBV5-1,TRBJ2-1,TGCGCCAGCAGCTTGGGTGGGGTCTCCTACAATGAGCAGTTCTTC,CASSLGGVSYNEQFF
-,TRBD2,TRBV5-1,TRBJ2-3,TGCGCCAGCACCCTACTAGCGGGAGGGGAAGGAGATACGCAGTATTTT,CASTLLAGGEGDTQYF
-,-,TRBV2,TRBJ1-3,TGTGCCAGCAGCGACGGCGGAAGATACTCTGGAAACACCATATATTTT,CASSDGGRYSGNTIYF
-,-,TRBV28,TRBJ2-2,TGTGCCAGCAGCGGAAAACGGGAGCTGTTTTTT,CASSGKRELFF
-,-,TRBV7-2,TRBJ2-1,TGTGCCAGCAGCTTAGTCCCCGGGAGAGGGGGCAATGAGCAGTTCTTC,CASSLVPGRGGNEQFF
many,-,TRBV7-8,TRBJ1-5,TGTGCCAGCAGCTTGTACGGGGACAATCAGCCCCAGCATTTT,CASSLYGDNQPQHF
-,-,TRBV7-9,TRBJ2-7,TGTGCCAGCAGCACCCCACAGGGGACTATTTCCTACGAGCAGTACTTC,CASSTPQGTISYEQYF
-,-,TRBV5-1,TRBJ1-5,TGCGCCAGCAGCCCGGGACCGTCCAATCAGCCCCAGCATTTT,CASSPGPSNQPQHF
-,-,TRBV7-2,TRBJ2-5,TGTGCCAGCAGCTTAGTACTGGGAAAGGAGGAGACCCAGTACTTC,CASSLVLGKEETQYF
once,TRBD2,TRBV9,TRBJ2-1,TGTGCCAGCAGCACCACAGGACTAGCGGGATACAATGAGCAGTTCTTC,CASSTTGLAGYNEQFF
-,-,TRBV5-1,TRBJ2-1,TGCGCCAGCAGCTGGGTAGCGGATAACACTGGGGATGAGCAGTTCTTC,CASSWVADNTGDEQFF
-,TRBD2,TRBV6-5,TRBJ2-3,TGTGCCAGCAGTTACACGGCGGGAGGTCGAGATACGCAGTATTTT,CASSYTAGGRDTQYF
-,TRBD2,TRBV29-1,TRBJ2-5,TGCAGCGTCGAGGGGACTAGCGGACCAGAGACCCAGTACTTC,CSVEGTSGPETQYF
-,TRBD2,TRBV25-1,TRBJ2-5,TGTGCCAGCAGTGAATTGGGGACTAGCGGGAGGGCCAGGGAGACCCAGTACTTC,CASSELGTSGRARETQYF
once,TRBD1,TRBV28,TRBJ1-4,TGTGCCAGCAGCAGGGACAGGACCCGGACAAAACTGTTTTTT,CASSRDRTRTKLFF
-,-,TRBV28,TRBJ1-2,TGTGCCAGCAGTTTCTTTGCTAACTATGGCTACACCTTC,CASSFFANYGYTF
-,TRBD2,TRBV28,TRBJ2-1,TGTGCCAGCAACCTTCAGGGAGGGGAATACAATGAGCAGTTCTTC,CASNLQGGEYNEQFF
-,-,TRBV6-5,TRBJ1-1,TGTGCCAGCAGTCTCTGGGGGATGAACACTGAAGCTTTCTTT,CASSLWGMNTEAFF
-,-,TRBV7-3,TRBJ1-1,TGTGCCAGCAGCCGGACTGTGAACACTGAAGCTTTCTTT,CASSRTVNTEAFF
once,-,TRBV19,TRBJ2-3,TGTGCCAGTAAAGGGTTGGGAGATACGCAGTATTTT,CASKGLGDTQYF
-,-,TRBV7-2,TRBJ2-1,TGTGCCAGCAGCTTAGGGGTGGAATACAATGAGCAGTTCTTC,CASSLGVEYNEQFF
-,TRBD1,TRBV2,TRBJ1-5,TGTGCCAGCAGTGCCGGGACAGGGGGTCAGCCCCAGCATTTT,CASSAGTGGQPQHF
-,-,TRBV7-2,TRBJ2-7,TGTGCCAGCAGCTTAGTCCCAGCGAGAGGGAACGAGCAGTACTTC,CASSLVPARGNEQYF
many,-,TRBV2,TRBJ2-3,TGTGCCAGACAAGGGGGAAGCACAGATACGCAGTATTTT,CARQGGSTDTQYF
few,-,TRBV18,TRBJ1-5,TGTGCCAGCTCACCACGACGGGAACAGCCCCAGCATTTT,CASSPRREQPQHF
-,-,TRBV19,TRBJ1-5,TGTGCCAGTAGTACCCATAGCAATCAGCCCCAGCATTTT,CASSTHSNQPQHF
-,TRBD1,TRBV30,TRBJ1-3,TGTGCCTGGAGTGAGGTGGGACAGGGTATATATTTT,CAWSEVGQGIYF
-,-,TRBV6-4,TRBJ2-3,TGTGCCAGCAGTCTAGACGGAGATACGCAGTATTTT,CASSLDGDTQYF
-,-,TRBV18,TRBJ2-7,TGTGCCAGCTCACACTCCTCCTACGAGCAGTACTTC,CASSHSSYEQYF
few,TRBD1,TRBV7-2,TRBJ2-2,TGTGCCAGCAGCCCGCGGACAGGGTCGAGCGGGGAGCTGTTTTTT,CASSPRTGSSGELFF
-,-,TRBV18,TRBJ2-3,TGTGCCAGCTCACCAGGGCGAGGAGGTACAGATACGCAGTATTTT,CASSPGRGGTDTQYF
-,-,TRBV2,TRBJ2-2,TGTGCCAGCAGTGACCGACGTAGTAACACCGGGGAGCTGTTTTTT,CASSDRRSNTGELFF
-,-,TRBV4-1,TRBJ1-4,TGCGCCAGCAGCCAGGGGGACAACCCAAAGGGAAAACTGTTTTTT,CASSQGDNPKGKLFF
-,TRBD2,TRBV6-1,TRBJ2-7,TGTGCCAGCAGTGAAAGACTAGCGGGAGGGCAACCCTACGAGCAGTACTTC,CASSERLAGGQPYEQYF
-,-,TRBV20-1,TRBJ2-3,TGCAGTGCTAGAGTAGGAGGTACGCAGTATTTT,CSARVGGTQYF
-,TRBD2,TRBV28,TRBJ2-3,TGTGCCAGCAGTCCTCTAGCGGTCAGCACAGATACGCAGTATTTT,CASSPLAVSTDTQYF
-,TRBD2,TRBV5-1,TRBJ2-5,TGCGCCAGCAGCTTGGGTGGACTAGCGGGAGTCCAAGAGACCCAGTACTTC,CASSLGGLAGVQETQYF
once,-,TRBV16,TRBJ2-7,TGTGCCAGCAGCCTCGCTACCGGGGTCCACTACGAGCAGTACTTC,CASSLATGVHYEQYF
-,-,TRBV5-4,TRBJ2-7,TGTGCCAGCAGCCTCCCCTCCCGGGGGAACCACGAGCAGTACTTC,CASSLPSRGNHEQYF
-,TRBD2,TRBV10-3,TRBJ2-2,TGTGCCATCCCCCGGGGGGGCGACACCGGGGAGCTGTTTTTT,CAIPRGGDTGELFF
-,-,TRBV5-1,TRBJ1-1,TGCGCCAGCAGCTCCCGAGGGAGGGGGATAGGAAACACTGAAGCTTTCTTT,CASSSRGRGIGNTEAFF
-,TRBD1,TRBV18,TRBJ2-7,TGTGCCAGCTCACCACCTGTCGGGACAGGGGGGGAGCAGTACTTC,CASSPPVGTGGEQYF
-,-,TRBV9,TRBJ2-1,TGTGCCAGCAGCCTAACAGGCATGGCGGCCTACAATGAGCAGTTCTTC,CASSLTGMAAYNEQFF
-,-,TRBV20-1,TRBJ1-2,TGCAGTGCTAGCAGAGATGGCTACACCTTC,CSASRDGYTF
-,-,TRBV5-1,TRBJ2-7,TGCGCCAGCAGCTTGGACGGGAACTCCTACGAGCAGTACTTC,CASSLDGNSYEQYF